Reported below is one TCR beta chain. The antigen is unknown. Treatment reported: some 19 received Ad26.COV2.S at low or high dose, single or two shots; 5 received placebo; per-sample allocation not given. On day 63 after the first injection, vaccine and placebo recipients gave samples. Expressing Wuhan-strain SARS-CoV-2 spike, an Ad26 vector served as the vaccine. This sample stems from a study of Ad26.COV2.S vaccination and SARS-CoV-2 variants. Study background: Recipients of Ad26.COV2.S got it intramuscularly, once or twice 56 days apart. Study-level points and caveats: Assessments of TCR breadth and depth may have underestimated the total T cell responses. With respect to non-spike TCR breadth, vaccine and placebo recipients were similar.

CDR1 LNHDA and CDR2 SQIVND come from the germline V gene (reference sequence). V lost 3 bases, J lost 1 base, and 14 bases lay in between. CDR3 length equals 16 residues. Repertoires were generated with immunoSEQ multiplex PCR, while TCRdb's copy carries only in-frame clones and drops some. Altogether approximately 400,000 clones are present, around 82% being singletons, with the ten largest covering 7% to 9.5%. The chain has TRBV19 and TRBJ2-3; maybe TRBD1 (5 bases). The source of this sequence is a person aged 18 to 65 who received the Ad26.COV2.S COVID-19 vaccine or a placebo. This specimen was peripheral blood, taken in a trial of Ad26.COV2.S vaccine versus placebo. CDR3 sequence reads: CASSMYSGRRTDTQYF. CDR3 nucleotides: TGTGCCAGTAGTATGTATTCAGGGCGACGCACAGATACGCAGTATTTT.